The 28 T cell receptor beta chains reported below all come from one sample, sequenced in a study of blood T cell repertoires in COVID-19. The table came from immunoSEQ multiplex PCR; TCRdb's copy has only in-frame clones and leaves some out. The table records about 160,000 clones, 87% of them present only once. The sample consisted of peripheral blood. All receptors come from a woman aged 60 to 75 with active or convalescent COVID-19.

V is TRBV29-1 and J is TRBJ1-1; D is undetermined. The CDR3 sequence is 12 residues long. V was trimmed by 4 bases and J by 1 base, leaving 7 bases between them. The germline V gene encodes CDR1 SQVTM and CDR2 ANQGSEA. The CDR3 bases are TGCAGCGTTGCAGGAGGGAACACTGAAGCTTTCTTT. The encoded protein is CSVAGGNTEAFF.

The gene calls are TRBV7-2 and TRBJ2-1, with TRBD2 as a possible D gene (5 bases). V lost 0 bases to trimming and J lost 7 bases, with 7 bases between them. CDR1 SGHTA and CDR2 FQGNSA come from the germline V gene. The CDR3 loop spans 13 amino acids. In DNA, the CDR3 is TGTGCCAGCAGCTTAGCTGGGAGAAATGAGCAGTTCTTC. Translated, it gives CASSLAGRNEQFF.

The chain carries TRBV4-1 and TRBJ1-3, with a possible D match to TRBD1 (5 bases). Trimming shortened V by 5 bases and J by 1 base, and 12 bases separated the two germline ends. Germline lookup yields CDR1 MGHRA and CDR2 YSYEKL. CDR3 length: 15 residues. The DNA for the CDR3 is TGCGCCAGCAGCTTGGACATAAGATCTGGAAACACCATATATTTT. Residues: CASSLDIRSGNTIYF.

The DNA for the CDR3 is TGTGCCAGCAGTCTACTGGGAGGGCCCTCTGGAAACACCATATATTTT. It encodes CASSLLGGPSGNTIYF. The rearrangement links TRBV7-2 to TRBJ1-3; D is unresolved. The CDR3 is made up of 16 amino acids. The germline V and J ends were trimmed by 6 bases and 0 bases, with 15 bases remaining between them. CDR1 and CDR2 from the germline V gene are SGHTA and FQGNSA.

The V gene is TRBV9, the J gene TRBJ1-2; D is uncertain. The CDR3 consists of 14 residues. Trimming took off 3 bases at V and 0 bases at J, with 9 bases between the two ends. The germline V gene encodes CDR1 SGDLS and CDR2 YYNGEE. CDR3 in amino acids: CASSAYGSNYGYTF. The CDR3 region has the DNA TGTGCCAGCAGCGCATACGGGTCTAACTATGGCTACACCTTC.

The V and J genes are TRBV2 and TRBJ2-3, with D tentatively TRBD2 (5 bases). The CDR3 has 16 amino acids. The germline V gene encodes CDR1 SNHLY and CDR2 FYNNEI. The germline V and J ends were trimmed by 7 bases and 2 bases, with 19 bases remaining between them. CDR3 residues: CASNPALALLTDTQYF. DNA of the CDR3: TGTGCCAGCAATCCCGCGCTAGCTTTGCTCACAGATACGCAGTATTTT.

The J gene is TRBJ1-5, the V gene TRBV7-2; D is unclear. The germline CDR1 and CDR2 sequences are SGHTA and FQGNSA. V shed 5 bases and J shed 4 bases, with 9 bases lying between them. The CDR3 has 13 residues. The CDR3 protein is CASSQSGNQPQHF. The CDR3 bases are TGTGCCAGCAGCCAGTCAGGTAATCAGCCCCAGCATTTT.

The V gene is TRBV19, the J gene TRBJ2-4, with D tentatively TRBD1 (7 bases). Trimming took off 0 bases at V and 7 bases at J, with 13 bases between the two ends. Germline-derived CDR1 and CDR2 are LNHDA and SQIVND (reference sequence). The CDR3 length is 15 residues. In DNA form, the CDR3 reads TGTGCCAGTAGTATAGAGGAGGGGGCGGCGAACATTCAGTACTTC. This encodes CASSIEEGAANIQYF.

The J gene is TRBJ1-1, the V gene TRBV7-6; a possible D gene is TRBD1 (5 bases). With 0 bases removed from V and 1 base from J, the gap between germline ends came to 18 bases. Germline values: CDR1 SGHVS, CDR2 FNYEAQ. This CDR3 comprises 18 residues. In DNA form, the CDR3 reads TGTGCCAGCAGCTTAGCCCCGGAACCGGGACTGTCGAACACTGAAGCTTTCTTT. The encoded protein is CASSLAPEPGLSNTEAFF.

The chain is built from TRBV29-1 and TRBJ2-7; 7 bases are a match to TRBD1. V was clipped by 5 bases and J by 4 bases; unmatched bases: 5. The CDR3 covers 12 residues. In germline, CDR1 is SQVTM, CDR2 ANQGSEA. CDR3 bases: TGCAGCGTTAAGGGACAGCTATACGAGCAGTACTTC. This gives the protein CSVKGQLYEQYF.

This clone was counted only a few times. CDR3 loop: CASGVGRDNEQFF. DNA for the CDR3: TGTGCCAGCGGCGTGGGCAGGGACAATGAGCAGTTCTTC. V and J are TRBV6-6 and TRBJ2-1, with D perhaps matching TRBD1 (5 bases). The CDR3 runs to 13 residues. V was trimmed by 8 bases and J by 5 bases, leaving 13 bases between them. CDR1 and CDR2 (germline): MNHNY, SVGAGI (reference sequence).

The J gene is TRBJ1-1, the V gene TRBV19; 10 bases match TRBD1. Germline-derived CDR1 and CDR2 are LNHDA and SQIVND (reference sequence). This CDR3 region has 12 residues. Unmatched junction bases numbered 1, after V lost 7 bases and J lost 5 bases. This CDR3 reads CASKGQGTEAFF. CDR3 bases: TGTGCCAGTAAGGGACAGGGGACTGAAGCTTTCTTT.

The chain couples TRBV7-2 to TRBJ2-5; 7 positions match TRBD1. The junction had 5 bases not matched to a gene; V was cut back by 5 bases and J by 2 bases. Per the germline V gene, CDR1 is SGHTA and CDR2 is FQGNSA. CDR3 length: 14 residues. CDR3 DNA: TGTGCCAGCAGCCCCGGACAGGTACAAGAGACCCAGTACTTC. Amino acid sequence: CASSPGQVQETQYF.

V gene TRBV6-5 combines with J gene TRBJ2-2; D perhaps matches TRBD2 (6 bases). The CDR3 sequence is 16 residues long. V gave up 1 base and J gave up 4 bases, with 13 bases separating them. Germline V lookup: CDR1 MNHEY, CDR2 SVGAGI. The CDR3 protein is CASSYWRGPGTGELFF. The CDR3 region has the DNA TGTGCCAGCAGTTACTGGCGGGGCCCGGGCACCGGGGAGCTGTTTTTT.

The chain uses TRBV19 and TRBJ2-1, with D possibly being TRBD1 (6 bases). The length of the CDR3 is 13 residues. The V and J ends lost 4 bases and 8 bases respectively, with 12 bases between them. The germline V gene encodes CDR1 LNHDA and CDR2 SQIVND (reference sequence). The CDR3 reads CASSRLQGYEQFF. The CDR3, as DNA: TGTGCCAGTAGTAGACTACAGGGTTATGAGCAGTTCTTC.

V usage is TRBV12-3 or TRBV12-4 and J usage is TRBJ2-1; unclear D gene. Trimming stripped 8 bases from V and 7 bases from J, with 6 bases between. The CDR3 has 10 residues. CDR3 loop: CASSRNEQFF. The CDR3 region has the DNA TGTGCCAGCTCCCGGAATGAGCAGTTCTTC.

The chain employs TRBV6-2 or TRBV6-3 and TRBJ2-6; 7 nucleotides align to TRBD2. J lost 4 bases, V lost 5 bases, and 5 bases had no gene match. Germline V gene data show CDR1 as MNHEY and CDR2 as SVGEGT. The CDR3 is made up of 15 amino acids. CDR3 protein: CASSPGGAGANVLTF. The CDR3, as DNA: TGTGCCAGCAGTCCGGGGGGTGCCGGGGCCAACGTCCTGACTTTC.

This clone showed up just once. The genes are TRBV4-3 and TRBJ1-1; D is ambiguous. V gave up 3 bases and J gave up 6 bases, with 11 bases separating them. CDR3 length equals 13 residues. Germline V lookup: CDR1 LGHNA, CDR2 YSLEER. The chain's CDR3 is CASSHEQYAEAFF. Written as DNA, the CDR3 is TGCGCCAGCAGCCATGAACAGTACGCTGAAGCTTTCTTT.

J is TRBJ1-5 and V is TRBV19; 7 bases line up with TRBD1. Per the germline V gene, CDR1 is LNHDA and CDR2 is SQIVND (reference sequence). J gave up 0 bases and V 7 bases, and 3 bases lay outside the gene matches. The CDR3 contains 14 residues. The CDR3 DNA reads as TGTGCCAGTAACACAGGGGTTAGCAATCAGCCCCAGCATTTT. It specifies CASNTGVSNQPQHF.

This chain links TRBV27 with TRBJ1-2; maybe TRBD1 (6 bases). CDR1 is MNHEY and CDR2 is SMNVEV in the germline V gene (reference sequence). The ends were cut back, 3 bases at V and 4 bases at J, with 12 bases in the middle. The CDR3 spans 14 residues. In nucleotides, the CDR3 is TGTGCCAGCAGTTTTGGGGGCGTCGGCTATGGCTACACCTTC. Protein sequence: CASSFGGVGYGYTF.

This chain connects TRBV5-1 to TRBJ1-5; D may be TRBD1 (5 bases). CDR3 length equals 15 residues. Trimming removed 0 bases at V and 3 bases at J, with 10 bases between. Looked up from germline, CDR1 is SGHRS and CDR2 is YFSETQ. CDR3 amino acids: CASSLEGADNQPQHF. CDR3 in DNA: TGCGCCAGCAGCTTGGAAGGGGCCGACAATCAGCCCCAGCATTTT.

The genes are TRBV9 and TRBJ2-2; D not certain. Germline V gene data show CDR1 as SGDLS and CDR2 as YYNGEE. Trimming took 0 bases from V and 4 from J, leaving 7 bases between them. The CDR3 is made up of 14 amino acids. The DNA for the CDR3 is TGTGCCAGCAGCGTAGCTACGTTCACCGGGGAGCTGTTTTTT. Protein product: CASSVATFTGELFF.

The CDR3 sequence is CASSRQSDSGGAVYF. CDR3 DNA: TGTGCCAGCAGCCGACAGTCGGATAGCGGGGGGGCGGTGTACTTC. The genes are TRBV7-9 and TRBJ2-4; 11 nucleotides match TRBD2. CDR3 length equals 15 residues. Germline V gives CDR1 SEHNR, CDR2 FQNEAQ (reference sequence). Losses at the gene ends were 5 bases for V and 15 bases for J; bases not matched to a gene: 15.

This clone was recorded only once. The genes are TRBV7-3 and TRBJ1-4, with 7 bases lining up with TRBD1. V lost 0 bases and J lost 5; bases outside the gene matches: 3. Germline V CDR1 and CDR2: SGHTA, FQGTGA. The CDR3 has 15 residues. CDR3 sequence: CASSLTGQQNEKLFF. CDR3 nucleotides: TGTGCCAGCAGCTTAACGGGACAGCAAAATGAAAAACTGTTTTTT.

The rearrangement links TRBV5-1 to TRBJ2-1, with a tentative D call TRBD2 (7 bases). Germline V gene sequence: CDR1 SGHRS, CDR2 YFSETQ. The V gene lost 0 bases and the J gene lost 4 bases, with 14 bases spanning the gap. CDR3 length equals 16 residues. CDR3 loop: CASSLAGGGRYNEQFF. CDR3 coding DNA: TGCGCCAGCAGCTTGGCCGGCGGGGGCAGGTACAATGAGCAGTTCTTC.

The gene calls are TRBV7-2 and TRBJ1-6, with TRBD1 matching 8 bases. Germline CDR1 and CDR2: SGHTA and FQGNSA. V lost 5 bases and J lost 4; bases outside the gene matches: 4. CDR3 length equals 15 residues. This chain's CDR3 is CASSLGQGYNSPLHF. The CDR3 DNA is TGTGCCAGCAGCCTCGGACAGGGATATAATTCACCCCTCCACTTT.

The rearrangement uses TRBV5-1 and TRBJ2-7, with 8 bases identical to TRBD1. The CDR3 has 14 residues. Trimming at V came to 4 bases and at J to 6 bases, leaving 9 bases not matched to a gene. The germline V gene encodes CDR1 SGHRS and CDR2 YFSETQ. CDR3 sequence reads: CASSIAQGGGEQYF. The CDR3 DNA reads TGCGCCAGCAGCATAGCACAGGGGGGAGGCGAGCAGTACTTC.

The chain joins TRBV7-9 to TRBJ1-2, with D unclear. Trimming shortened V by 5 bases and J by 2 bases, and 12 bases separated the two germline ends. The CDR3 is made up of 14 amino acids. The germline CDR1 and CDR2 sequences are SEHNR and FQNEAQ (reference sequence). The CDR3 DNA sequence: TGTGCCAGCAGCCCCCGGGTCGTGAACTATGGCTACACCTTC. Translation gives CASSPRVVNYGYTF.